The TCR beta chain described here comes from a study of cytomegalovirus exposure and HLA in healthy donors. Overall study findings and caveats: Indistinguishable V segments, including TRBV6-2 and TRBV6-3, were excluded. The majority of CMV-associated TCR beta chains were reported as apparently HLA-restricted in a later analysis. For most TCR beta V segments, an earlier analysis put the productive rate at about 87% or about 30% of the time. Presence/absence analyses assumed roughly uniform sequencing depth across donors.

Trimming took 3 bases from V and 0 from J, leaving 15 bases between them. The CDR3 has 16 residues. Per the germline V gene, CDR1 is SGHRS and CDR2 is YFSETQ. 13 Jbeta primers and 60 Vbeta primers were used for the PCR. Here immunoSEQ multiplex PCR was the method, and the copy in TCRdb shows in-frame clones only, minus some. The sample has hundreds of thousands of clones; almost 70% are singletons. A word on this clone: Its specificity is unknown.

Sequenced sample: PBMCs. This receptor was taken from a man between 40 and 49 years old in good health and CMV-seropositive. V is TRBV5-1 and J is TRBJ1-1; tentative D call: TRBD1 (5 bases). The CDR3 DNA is TGCGCCAGCAGCTGGGGCGGGGGAGGCATGAACACTGAAGCTTTCTTT. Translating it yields CASSWGGGGMNTEAFF. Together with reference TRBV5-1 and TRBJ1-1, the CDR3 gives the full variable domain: KAGVTQTPRYLIKTRGQQVTLSCSPISGHRSVSWYQQTPGQGLQFLFEYFSETQRNKGNFPGRFSGRQFSNSRSEMNVSTLELGDSALYLCASSWGGGGMNTEAFFGQGTRLTVV.